Sequencing of this T cell receptor beta chain was carried out in a study of naive and memory T cell subsets. The V and J ends lost 6 bases and 2 bases respectively, with 10 bases between them. Germline V gene data show CDR1 as MRHNA and CDR2 as SNTAGT. The CDR3 contains 13 residues. Two oligonucleotides, mixed equimolar, formed the beta constant-region primer covering TRBC1 and TRBC2. TCRdb called the UMI-ligation and nested PCR reads again in MiXCR, with one record for every CDR3 protein. The sample lists around 160,000 distinct CDR3 sequences; around 15% were seen once. Study conclusions and caveats: Diversity fell and Gini index rose from naive through CM, EM, EMRA. Over 95% of naive TCR sequences appeared only once after error correction, unlike memory subsets.

This clonotype was detected only a few times. Its cognate antigen is unknown. The rearrangement uses TRBV6-4 and TRBJ1-2, with a tentative D call TRBD1 (5 bases). The sample was naive CD4+ T cells from blood. The TCR was taken from a human donor in good health. The CDR3 region is CASSGGLNYGYTF. In DNA form, the CDR3 reads TGTGCCAGCAGCGGGGGACTAAACTATGGCTACACCTTC.